This entry concerns a single T cell receptor beta chain. The data belong to a study of blood T cell repertoires in COVID-19. This table comes from immunoSEQ multiplex PCR, and its TCRdb copy is limited to in-frame clones, with some not included. The sample carries approximately 46,000 clones, 80% to 90% recorded once. V was pared by 7 bases and J by 6 bases, with 11 bases of the junction left unmatched. The germline gives CDR1 SNHLY, CDR2 FYNNEI. The CDR3 extends over 16 amino acids. The specimen was peripheral blood. This chain connects TRBV2 to TRBJ2-3, with TRBD2 identical over 12 bases. The receptor's source is a woman in her 70s in a cohort sampled during active COVID-19. The CDR3 spells CASKLAGGSGADTQYF. The DNA for the CDR3 is TGTGCCAGCAAACTAGCGGGAGGTTCAGGTGCGGATACGCAGTATTTT.